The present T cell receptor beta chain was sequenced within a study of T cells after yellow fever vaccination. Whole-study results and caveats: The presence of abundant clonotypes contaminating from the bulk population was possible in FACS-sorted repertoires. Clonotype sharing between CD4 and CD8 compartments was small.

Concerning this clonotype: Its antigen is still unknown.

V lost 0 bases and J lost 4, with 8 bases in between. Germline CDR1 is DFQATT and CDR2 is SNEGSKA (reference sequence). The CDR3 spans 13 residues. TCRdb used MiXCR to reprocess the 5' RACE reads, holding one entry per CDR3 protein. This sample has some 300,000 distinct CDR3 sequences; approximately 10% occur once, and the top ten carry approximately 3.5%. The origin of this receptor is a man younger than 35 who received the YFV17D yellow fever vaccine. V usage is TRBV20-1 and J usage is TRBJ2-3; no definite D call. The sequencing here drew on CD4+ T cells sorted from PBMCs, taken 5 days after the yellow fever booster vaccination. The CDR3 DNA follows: TGCAGTGCTAGAGATCCTGGGGCAGATACGCAGTATTTT. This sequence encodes CSARDPGADTQYF.